This TCR beta chain was sequenced during a study of CD8+ T cells in alopecia areata. The treatment denotes: oral pan-JAK inhibitor, 5-10 mg twice daily. From PBMCs, CD4+ and CD8+ T cells were sorted. RNA, once extracted, was reverse transcribed into cDNA for use as the sequencing template. Only in-frame clones appear in the TCRdb table, and some are missing; sequencing was by immunoSEQ multiplex PCR. The sample lists some 190,000 clones, about three fifths occurring once. CDR1 and CDR2 from the germline V gene are ENHRY and SYGVKD. Unmatched junction bases numbered 9, after V lost 4 bases and J lost 6 bases. This CDR3 is 16 amino acids long. This clone turned up a few times.

The material sequenced was CD4+ T cells sorted from blood, taken at week 4, from a patient treated with tofacitinib. The chain is built from TRBV10-3 and TRBJ2-1; 10 nucleotides line up with TRBD1. This sequence was found in a human donor with alopecia areata. CDR3 sequence (DNA): TGTGCCATCAGTGTACTTGTGACAGGGGGCCGCAATGAGCAGTTCTTC. As protein: CAISVLVTGGRNEQFF.